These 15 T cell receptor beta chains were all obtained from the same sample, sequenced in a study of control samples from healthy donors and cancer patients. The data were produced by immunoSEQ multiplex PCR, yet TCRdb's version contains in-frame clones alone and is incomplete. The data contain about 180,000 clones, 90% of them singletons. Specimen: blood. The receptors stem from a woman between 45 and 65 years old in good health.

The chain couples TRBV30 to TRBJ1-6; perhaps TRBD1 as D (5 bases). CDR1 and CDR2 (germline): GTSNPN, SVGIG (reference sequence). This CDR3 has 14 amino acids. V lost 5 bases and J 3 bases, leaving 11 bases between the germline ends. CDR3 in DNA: TGTGCCTGGGGACCGAGGGGCTATAATTCACCCCTCCACTTT. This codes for CAWGPRGYNSPLHF.

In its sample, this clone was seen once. CDR3: CASSLTGHRGLNNEQFF. The DNA of the CDR3 is TGTGCCAGCAGCTTAACCGGGCACAGGGGGCTTAACAATGAGCAGTTCTTC. V and J are TRBV7-3 and TRBJ2-1; 9 positions match TRBD1. CDR3 length: 17 residues. With 0 bases clipped from V and 5 bases from J, the junction kept 8 bases outside the gene matches. Germline values: CDR1 SGHTA, CDR2 FQGTGA.

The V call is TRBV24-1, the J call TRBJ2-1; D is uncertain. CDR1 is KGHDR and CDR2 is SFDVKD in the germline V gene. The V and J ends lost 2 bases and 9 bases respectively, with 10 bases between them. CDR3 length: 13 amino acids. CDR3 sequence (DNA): TGTGCCACCAGTGATTCGCTAGATGGTGAGCAGTTCTTC. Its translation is CATSDSLDGEQFF.

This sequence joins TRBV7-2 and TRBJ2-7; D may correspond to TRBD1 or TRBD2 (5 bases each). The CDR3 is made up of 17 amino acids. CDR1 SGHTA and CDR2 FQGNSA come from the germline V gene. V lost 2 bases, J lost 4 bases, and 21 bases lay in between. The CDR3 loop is CASSLRSTRGLEYEQYF. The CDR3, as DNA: TGTGCCAGCAGCTTACGGTCTACTAGGGGCTTAGAGTACGAGCAGTACTTC.

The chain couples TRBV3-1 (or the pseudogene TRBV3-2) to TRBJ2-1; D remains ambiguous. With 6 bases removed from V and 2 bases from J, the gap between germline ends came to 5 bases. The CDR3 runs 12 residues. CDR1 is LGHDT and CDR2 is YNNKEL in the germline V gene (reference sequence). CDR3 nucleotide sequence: TGTGCCAGCAGTTCCACCTACAATGAGCAGTTCTTC. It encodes CASSSTYNEQFF.

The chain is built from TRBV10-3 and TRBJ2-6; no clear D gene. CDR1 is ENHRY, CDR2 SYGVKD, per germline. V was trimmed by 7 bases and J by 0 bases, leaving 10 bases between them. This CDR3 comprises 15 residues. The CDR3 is CAINPGDSGANVLTF. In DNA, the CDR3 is TGTGCCATCAACCCAGGAGACTCTGGGGCCAACGTCCTGACTTTC.

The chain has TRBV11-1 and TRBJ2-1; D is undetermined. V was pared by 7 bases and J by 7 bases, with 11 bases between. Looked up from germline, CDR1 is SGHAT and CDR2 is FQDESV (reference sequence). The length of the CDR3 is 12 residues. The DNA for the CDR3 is TGTGCCAGCACCCCTTTTGGGAATGAGCAGTTCTTC. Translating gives CASTPFGNEQFF.

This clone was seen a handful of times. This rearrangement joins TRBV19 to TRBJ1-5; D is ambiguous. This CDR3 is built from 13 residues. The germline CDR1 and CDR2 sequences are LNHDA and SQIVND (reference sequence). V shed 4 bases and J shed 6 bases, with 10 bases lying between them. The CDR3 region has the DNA TGTGCCAGTAGTAGAAGAGATACTCAGCCCCAGCATTTT. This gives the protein CASSRRDTQPQHF.

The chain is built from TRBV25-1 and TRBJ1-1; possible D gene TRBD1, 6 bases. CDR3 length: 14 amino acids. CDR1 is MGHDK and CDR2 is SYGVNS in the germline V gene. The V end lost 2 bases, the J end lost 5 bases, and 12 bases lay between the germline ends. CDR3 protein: CASSEQGSLTEAFF. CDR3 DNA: TGTGCCAGCAGTGAACAGGGGTCGTTGACTGAAGCTTTCTTT.

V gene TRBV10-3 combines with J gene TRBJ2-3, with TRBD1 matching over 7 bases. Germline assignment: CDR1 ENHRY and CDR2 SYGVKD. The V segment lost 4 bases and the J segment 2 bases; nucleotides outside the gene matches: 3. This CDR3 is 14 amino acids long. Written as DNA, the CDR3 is TGTGCCATCAGTGGGGGACAGCACACAGATACGCAGTATTTT. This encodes CAISGGQHTDTQYF.

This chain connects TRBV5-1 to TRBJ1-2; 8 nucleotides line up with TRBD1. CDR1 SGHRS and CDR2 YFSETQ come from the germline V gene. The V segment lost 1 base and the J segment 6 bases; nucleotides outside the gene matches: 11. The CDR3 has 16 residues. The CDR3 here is CASSLHQDRAGDGYTF. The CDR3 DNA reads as TGCGCCAGCAGCTTGCACCAGGACAGGGCGGGAGATGGCTACACCTTC. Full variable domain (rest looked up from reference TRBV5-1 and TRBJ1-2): KAGVTQTPRYLIKTRGQQVTLSCSPISGHRSVSWYQQTPGQGLQFLFEYFSETQRNKGNFPGRFSGRQFSNSRSEMNVSTLELGDSALYLCASSLHQDRAGDGYTFGSGTRLTVV.

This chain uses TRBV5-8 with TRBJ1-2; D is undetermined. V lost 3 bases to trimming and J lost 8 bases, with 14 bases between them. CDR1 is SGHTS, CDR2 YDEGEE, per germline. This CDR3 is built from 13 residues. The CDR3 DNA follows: TGTGCCAGCAGCTCATTTACGGTCCTCGGCTACACCTTC. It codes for CASSSFTVLGYTF.

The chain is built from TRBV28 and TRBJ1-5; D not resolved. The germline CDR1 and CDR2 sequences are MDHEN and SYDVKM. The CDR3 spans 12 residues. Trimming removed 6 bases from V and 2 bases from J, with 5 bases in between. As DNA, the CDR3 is TGTGCCAGCAGCCGGGGCAATCAGCCCCAGCATTTT. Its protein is CASSRGNQPQHF.

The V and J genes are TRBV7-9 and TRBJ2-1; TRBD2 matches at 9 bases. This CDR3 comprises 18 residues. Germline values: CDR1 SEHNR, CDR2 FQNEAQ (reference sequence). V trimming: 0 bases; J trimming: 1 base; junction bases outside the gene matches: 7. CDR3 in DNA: TGTGCCAGCAGCTTAGCGGGTCTAGCGGGACTATCCTACAATGAGCAGTTCTTC. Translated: CASSLAGLAGLSYNEQFF.

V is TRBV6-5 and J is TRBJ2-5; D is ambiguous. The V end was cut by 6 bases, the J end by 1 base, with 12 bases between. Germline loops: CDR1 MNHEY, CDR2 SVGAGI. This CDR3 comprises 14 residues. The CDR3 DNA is TGTGCCAGCAGATCCCGGCCTATCCAAGAGACCCAGTACTTC. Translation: CASRSRPIQETQYF.